The subject of this entry is one TCR beta chain. Its specificity is not known. Data came from immunoSEQ multiplex PCR; TCRdb stores just in-frame clones and leaves some out. The table includes fewer than 30,000 clones, 90% to 98% detected once. The data were taken from a study of B cell selection in AIRE deficiency. CDR1 and CDR2 (germline): MGHDK, SYGVNS. The CDR3 has 12 residues. V lost 4 bases to trimming and J lost 8 bases, with 10 bases between them. CD4+CD127+ cells were sorted as the conventional CD4 T cells. Broader study findings: Shared Treg sequences were biased toward short CDR3s with few non-templated nucleotide insertions. Only TCRbeta was sequenced; around 35% of shared healthy Treg sequences appeared in Tconv.

The sample consisted of CD4+CD127+ conventional T cells sorted from PBMCs. This chain connects TRBV25-1 to TRBJ2-3; D ambiguous. This TCR came from a human donor in good health. The CDR3 DNA sequence: TGTGCCAGCAGTGTCCAGCGAGGTACGCAGTATTTT. Its protein is CASSVQRGTQYF.